The 9 T cell receptor beta chains below come from one sample, sequenced in a study of radiotherapy plus CTLA-4 blockade in lung cancer. Only in-frame clones appear in the TCRdb table, and some are missing; sequencing was by immunoSEQ multiplex PCR. This table has tens of thousands of clones, approximately 79% appearing once. This sample comprised peripheral blood, obtained from a patient treated with radiotherapy plus ipilimumab. These receptors all stem from a human donor with non-small cell lung cancer who had stable disease on radiotherapy plus ipilimumab.

This chain uses TRBV7-8 with TRBJ1-2; maybe TRBD1 (6 bases). The CDR3 runs to 13 residues. CDR1 SGHVS and CDR2 FQNEAQ come from the germline V gene. V gave up 1 base and J gave up 7 bases, with 10 bases separating them. CDR3 region: CASSLGDRSGYTF. CDR3 in DNA: TGTGCCAGCAGCTTAGGAGACAGGAGTGGCTACACCTTC.

This chain joins TRBV27 and TRBJ2-7, with 8 bases lining up with TRBD1. There are 16 residues in the CDR3. V was clipped by 5 bases and J by 0 bases; unmatched bases: 9. Per germline, CDR1 MNHEY and CDR2 SMNVEV (reference sequence). The CDR3 bases are TGTGCCAGCAGTCCCGGCGCCGGGACAGGCTCCTACGAGCAGTACTTC. Translation gives CASSPGAGTGSYEQYF.

This clone was observed a few times. The V gene is TRBV2, the J gene TRBJ1-2, with 10 bases lining up with TRBD1. CDR3 size: 11 residues. Germline assignment: CDR1 SNHLY and CDR2 FYNNEI. V gave up 8 bases and J gave up 6 bases; unmatched junction bases: 0. CDR3 in amino acids: CASGTGDGYTF. The CDR3 DNA reads TGTGCCAGCGGGACAGGGGATGGCTACACCTTC. The complete variable domain, with remaining parts taken from reference TRBV2 and TRBJ1-2, reads EPEVTQTPSHQVTQMGQEVILRCVPISNHLYFYWYRQILGQKVEFLVSFYNNEISEKSEIFDDQFSVERPDGSNFTLKIRSTKLEDSAMYFCASGTGDGYTFGSGTRLTVV.

This sequence joins TRBV9 and TRBJ1-4, with TRBD1 matching 8 bases. V was pared by 3 bases and J by 8 bases, with 9 bases of the junction left unmatched. This CDR3 comprises 15 residues. From germline, CDR1 is SGDLS and CDR2 YYNGEE. CDR3 loop: CASSATGQGGEKLFF. In nucleotides, the CDR3 is TGTGCCAGCAGCGCCACCGGACAGGGAGGGGAAAAACTGTTTTTT.

The rearrangement links TRBV2 to TRBJ2-7, with D maybe TRBD1 (6 bases). This CDR3 contains 16 residues. Germline CDR1 SNHLY, CDR2 FYNNEI. Trimming stripped 3 bases from V and 4 bases from J, with 19 bases between. DNA of the CDR3: TGTGCCAGCAGTGATCAAGGAGGACAGCGACCTTACGAGCAGTACTTC. Amino acids: CASSDQGGQRPYEQYF.

The chain has TRBV30 and TRBJ2-7, with D unclear. Between the trimmed V and J ends, which lost 0 bases and 3 bases, there was a span of 9 bases. Germline loops: CDR1 GTSNPN, CDR2 SVGIG (reference sequence). This CDR3 spans 13 amino acids. CDR3 in DNA: TGTGCCTGGAGTGTATCGGCCAACTACGAGCAGTACTTC. This codes for CAWSVSANYEQYF. Supplemented by reference TRBV30 and TRBJ2-7, the full variable domain reads SQTIHQWPATLVQPVGSPLSLECTVEGTSNPNLYWYRQAAGRGLQLLFYSVGIGQISSEVPQNLSASRPQDRQFILSSKKLLLSDSGFYLCAWSVSANYEQYFGPGTRLTVT.

The genes are TRBV4-1 and TRBJ1-5; unclear D gene. Trimming cost V 4 bases and J 0 bases, with 7 bases left between them. The germline V gene has CDR1 MGHRA and CDR2 YSYEKL. The CDR3 is made up of 14 amino acids. The CDR3 spells CASSPPHSNQPQHF. DNA of the CDR3: TGCGCCAGCAGCCCCCCACATAGCAATCAGCCCCAGCATTTT.

This clone was seen only a few times. The rearrangement links TRBV2 to TRBJ1-2; 9 bases are a match to TRBD1. The V gene's germline CDR1 is SNHLY and CDR2 FYNNEI. V lost 6 bases, J lost 0 bases, and 5 bases stayed unmatched. The CDR3 loop spans 15 amino acids. The CDR3 loop is CASSADRGANYGYTF. The CDR3 DNA reads as TGTGCCAGCAGCGCGGACAGGGGAGCTAACTATGGCTACACCTTC. The entire variable domain, with the rest obtained from reference TRBV2 and TRBJ1-2, is as follows: EPEVTQTPSHQVTQMGQEVILRCVPISNHLYFYWYRQILGQKVEFLVSFYNNEISEKSEIFDDQFSVERPDGSNFTLKIRSTKLEDSAMYFCASSADRGANYGYTFGSGTRLTVV.

This clone has more than one count but fewer than ten. The V call is TRBV7-2, the J call TRBJ2-3; D remains ambiguous. CDR3 length: 11 amino acids. CDR1 is SGHTA, CDR2 FQGNSA, per germline. The ends were cut back, 4 bases at V and 10 bases at J, with 9 bases in the middle. CDR3 protein: CASSSFIAQYF. The CDR3 DNA is TGTGCCAGCAGCTCCTTCATTGCGCAGTATTTT.